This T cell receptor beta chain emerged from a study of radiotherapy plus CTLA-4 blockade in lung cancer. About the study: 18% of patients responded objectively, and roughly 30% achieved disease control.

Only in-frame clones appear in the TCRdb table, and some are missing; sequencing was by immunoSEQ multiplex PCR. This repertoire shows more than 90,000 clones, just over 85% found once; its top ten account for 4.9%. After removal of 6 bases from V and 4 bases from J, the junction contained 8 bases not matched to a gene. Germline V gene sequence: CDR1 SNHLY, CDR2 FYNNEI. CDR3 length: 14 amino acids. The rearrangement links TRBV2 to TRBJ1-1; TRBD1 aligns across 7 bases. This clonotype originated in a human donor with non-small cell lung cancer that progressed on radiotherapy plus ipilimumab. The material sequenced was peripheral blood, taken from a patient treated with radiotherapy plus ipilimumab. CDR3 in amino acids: CASRAGGSLTEAFF. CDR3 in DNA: TGTGCCAGCAGGGCAGGGGGTTCTCTCACTGAAGCTTTCTTT.